This is a list of T cell receptor beta chains from one sample in a study of regulatory T cells in long-lasting Graves disease. TCRdb reanalysed the multiplex PCR reads using MiXCR and keeps one entry per CDR3 protein. The repertoire holds roughly 500,000 distinct CDR3 sequences, with 12% to 15% as singletons. These data are also associated with another study on T cells in Graves' hyperthyroidism and ophthalmopathy.

Sequences were derived from peripheral blood mononuclear cells (PBMCs), sampled at new diagnosis, from a patient treated with antithyroid drugs. These receptor sequences come from a woman between 50 and 59 years old with Graves disease. CDR3s include the opening cysteine and the closing phenylalanine or tryptophan. Each record gives: clone size, D gene, V gene, J gene, CDR3 DNA, CDR3 protein. The D gene is left open where the match is weak. Not every row has a clone size; where given, it reads once, few, many or a size class.

many	TRBD1	TRBV12-5	TRBJ2-3	TGTGCTAGTGGTTTGGGACAGGGGACGCAGTATTTT	CASGLGQGTQYF
-	TRBD1	TRBV10-2	TRBJ2-1	TGCGCCAGCAACCAGGGGGCGGGGCAGTTCTTC	CASNQGAGQFF
many	-	TRBV6-1	TRBJ1-5	TGTGCCAGCAGGAAAACGGACAGACGCAATCAGCCCCAGCATTTT	CASRKTDRRNQPQHF
few	-	TRBV5-5	TRBJ1-2	TGTGCCAGCAGCACCCGGGACGACTATGGCTACACCTTC	CASSTRDDYGYTF
many	-	TRBV28	TRBJ1-1	TGTGCCAGCAGTTCGGGACTTAGAGCTTTCTTT	CASSSGLRAFF
-	-	TRBV7-9	TRBJ2-7	TGTGCCAGCAGCTTAATAGCGGCGAGCTCCTACGAGCAGTACTTC	CASSLIAASSYEQYF
few	TRBD2	TRBV20-1	TRBJ2-7	TGCAGTGCGATGACTAGCGGGACTAACTACGAGCAGTACTTC	CSAMTSGTNYEQYF
many	-	TRBV11-2	TRBJ2-7	TGTGCCAGCAGCTACGGGACGGTTGCCTACGAGCAGTACTTC	CASSYGTVAYEQYF
many	-	TRBV28	TRBJ1-5	TGTGCCAGCAGTTTAGCGGCATTTAATCAGCCCCAGCATTTT	CASSLAAFNQPQHF
few	TRBD1	TRBV19	TRBJ1-1	TGTGCCAGTAGTATCCCGACAGGGTTCGCTGAAGCTTTCTTT	CASSIPTGFAEAFF
-	-	TRBV6-5	TRBJ2-5	TGTGCCAGCAGTTCAAGGTTCCAAGAGACCCAGTACTTC	CASSSRFQETQYF
many	-	TRBV2	TRBJ1-2	TGTGCCAGCAGTGAAGGTGGGGAACCCGACTATGGCTACACCTTC	CASSEGGEPDYGYTF
many	-	TRBV28	TRBJ1-5	TGTGCCAGCAGGACGGGGGGCAATCAGCCCCAGCATTTT	CASRTGGNQPQHF
many	-	TRBV5-1	TRBJ2-3	TGCGCCAGCAGCTTGGGGGACTTCGTCACAGATACGCAGTATTTT	CASSLGDFVTDTQYF
many	-	TRBV6-1	TRBJ1-1	TGTGCCAGCAGTGTCAGGGGCGGGATAGGCACTGAAGCTTTCTTT	CASSVRGGIGTEAFF
few	TRBD1	TRBV6-2/TRBV6-3	TRBJ2-7	TGTGCCAGCAGTTACGGCTCACAGGGGATCCCCTACGAGCAGTACTTC	CASSYGSQGIPYEQYF